Listed here is a single T cell receptor beta chain. Its antigen is as yet unknown. The sample comes from a study of persistence of HIV-infected CD4 T cells. Whole-study context: CD4+ T cells responding to CMV or HIV-1 Gag were isolated.

The immunoSEQ assay was version 4, run in survey mode. The method was immunoSEQ multiplex PCR; TCRdb's version includes in-frame clones alone and lacks a portion of them. The sample comprises about 40,000 clones, around 85% of which are singletons, and roughly 5.4% rests with the top ten. An overlapping HIV-1 Gag peptide pool stimulated these cells at approximately 1 ug/peptide/mL. Sorted nonresponding memory CD4+ T cells were CD40L-negative, CD69-negative, CD45RO-high. Stimulated PBMCs had first been depleted of CD8+ T cells. General study findings and limits: Compared with CD3/CD28-stimulated cells, CMV- and Gag-responding cells showed lower TCRbeta richness. Degenerate expanded CDR3beta sequences were enriched among CMV- and Gag-responding cells.

The V gene's germline CDR1 is MNHEY and CDR2 SMNVEV (reference sequence). The CDR3 is 15 residues long. V lost 3 bases to trimming and J lost 4 bases, with 12 bases between them. The sequences come from cultured CD4+ T cells from PBMCs, collected from a patient who received antiretroviral therapy. This receptor was identified in an adult with HIV. The donor label of this sample is uncertain. The chain joins TRBV27 to TRBJ1-4; the D is unclear. This chain's CDR3 is CASSFRSSFNEKLFF. The CDR3 coding sequence is TGTGCCAGCAGTTTTCGTAGTAGCTTTAATGAAAAACTGTTTTTT.